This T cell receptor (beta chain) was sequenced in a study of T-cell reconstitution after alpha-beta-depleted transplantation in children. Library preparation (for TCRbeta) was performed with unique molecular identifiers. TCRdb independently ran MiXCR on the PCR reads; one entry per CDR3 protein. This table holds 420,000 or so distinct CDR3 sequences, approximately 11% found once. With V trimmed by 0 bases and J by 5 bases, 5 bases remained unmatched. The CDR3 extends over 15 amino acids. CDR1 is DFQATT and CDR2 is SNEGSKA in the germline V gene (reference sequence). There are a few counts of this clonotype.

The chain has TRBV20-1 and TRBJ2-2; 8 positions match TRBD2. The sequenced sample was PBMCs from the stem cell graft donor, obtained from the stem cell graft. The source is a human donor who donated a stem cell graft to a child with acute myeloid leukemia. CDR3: CSARDVERETGELFF. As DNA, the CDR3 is TGCAGTGCTAGAGATGTTGAGCGGGAGACCGGGGAGCTGTTTTTT.